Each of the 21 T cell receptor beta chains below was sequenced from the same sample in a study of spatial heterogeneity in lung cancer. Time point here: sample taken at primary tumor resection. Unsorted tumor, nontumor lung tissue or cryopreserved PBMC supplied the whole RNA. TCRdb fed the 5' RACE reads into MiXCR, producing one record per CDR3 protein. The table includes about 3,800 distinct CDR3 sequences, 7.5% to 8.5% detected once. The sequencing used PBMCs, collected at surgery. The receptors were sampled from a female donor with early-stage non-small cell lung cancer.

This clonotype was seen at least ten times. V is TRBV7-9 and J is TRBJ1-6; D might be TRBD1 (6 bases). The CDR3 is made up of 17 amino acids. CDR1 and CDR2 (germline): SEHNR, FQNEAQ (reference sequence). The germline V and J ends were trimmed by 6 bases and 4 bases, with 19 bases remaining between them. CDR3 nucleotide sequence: TGTGCCAGCAGTCCACCCCCAACCAGGGGTTATAATTCACCCCTCCACTTT. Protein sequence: CASSPPPTRGYNSPLHF.

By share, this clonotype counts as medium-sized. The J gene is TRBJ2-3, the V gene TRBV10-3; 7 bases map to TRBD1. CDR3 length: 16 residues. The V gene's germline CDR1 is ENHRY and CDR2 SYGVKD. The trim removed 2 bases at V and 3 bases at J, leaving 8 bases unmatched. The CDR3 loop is CAISEPRQGGTDTQYF. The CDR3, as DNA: TGTGCCATCAGTGAGCCCCGACAGGGTGGGACAGATACGCAGTATTTT.

The CDR3 here is CASSYSSQGPNNEQFF. CDR3 DNA: TGTGCCAGCAGTTACTCGTCTCAGGGCCCCAATAATGAGCAGTTCTTC. The gene calls are TRBV6-6 and TRBJ2-1; D perhaps matches TRBD1 (5 bases). Trimming took off 0 bases at V and 7 bases at J, with 16 bases between the two ends. The CDR3 covers 16 residues. Germline CDR1 reads MNHNY; CDR2 reads SVGAGI (reference sequence).

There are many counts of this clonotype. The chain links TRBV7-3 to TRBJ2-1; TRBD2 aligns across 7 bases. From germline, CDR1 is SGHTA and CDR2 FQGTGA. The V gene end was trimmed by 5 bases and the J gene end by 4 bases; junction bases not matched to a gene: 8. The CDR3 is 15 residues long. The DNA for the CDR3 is TGTGCCAGCAGCCGGAGCGGGGACGCGTACAATGAGCAGTTCTTC. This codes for CASSRSGDAYNEQFF.

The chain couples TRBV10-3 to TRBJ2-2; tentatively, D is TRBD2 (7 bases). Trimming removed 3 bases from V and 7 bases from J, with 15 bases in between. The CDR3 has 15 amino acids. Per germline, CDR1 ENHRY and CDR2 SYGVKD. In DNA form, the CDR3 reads TGTGCCATCAGTGATTCCGGGGGGCATGGCGGGGAGCTGTTTTTT. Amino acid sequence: CAISDSGGHGGELFF.

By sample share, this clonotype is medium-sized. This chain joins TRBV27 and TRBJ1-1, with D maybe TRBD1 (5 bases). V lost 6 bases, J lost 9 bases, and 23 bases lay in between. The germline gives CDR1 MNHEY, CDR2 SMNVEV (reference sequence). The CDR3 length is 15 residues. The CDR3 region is CASRESIGALIQAFF. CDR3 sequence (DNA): TGTGCCAGCAGGGAAAGCATAGGGGCTCTCATCCAAGCTTTCTTT.

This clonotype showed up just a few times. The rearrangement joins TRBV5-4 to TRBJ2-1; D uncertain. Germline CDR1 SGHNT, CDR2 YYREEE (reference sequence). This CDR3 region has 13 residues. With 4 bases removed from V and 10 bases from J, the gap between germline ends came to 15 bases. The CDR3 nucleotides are TGTGCCAGCAGCCACCCTCCACCGGAGGAGCAGTTCTTC. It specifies CASSHPPPEEQFF.

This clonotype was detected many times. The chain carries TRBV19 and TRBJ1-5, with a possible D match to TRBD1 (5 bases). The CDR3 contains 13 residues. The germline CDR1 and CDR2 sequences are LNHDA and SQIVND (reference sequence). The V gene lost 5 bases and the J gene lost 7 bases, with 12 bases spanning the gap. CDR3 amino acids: CASSDQGGQPQHF. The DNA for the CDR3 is TGTGCCAGTAGTGACCAGGGAGGCCAGCCCCAGCATTTT.

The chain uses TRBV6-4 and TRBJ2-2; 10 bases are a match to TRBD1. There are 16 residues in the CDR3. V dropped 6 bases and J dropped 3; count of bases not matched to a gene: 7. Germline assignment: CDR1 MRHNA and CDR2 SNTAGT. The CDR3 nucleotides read TGTGCCAGCAGGGGACAGGGGAGCTTCTACACCGGGGAGCTGTTTTTT. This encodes CASRGQGSFYTGELFF.

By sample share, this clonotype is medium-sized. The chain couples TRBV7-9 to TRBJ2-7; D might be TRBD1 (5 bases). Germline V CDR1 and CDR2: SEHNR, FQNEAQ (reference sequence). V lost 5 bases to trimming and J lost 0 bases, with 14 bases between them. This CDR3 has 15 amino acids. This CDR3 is CASSETDKVSYEQYF. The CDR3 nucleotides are TGTGCCAGCAGCGAGACAGACAAAGTCTCCTACGAGCAGTACTTC.

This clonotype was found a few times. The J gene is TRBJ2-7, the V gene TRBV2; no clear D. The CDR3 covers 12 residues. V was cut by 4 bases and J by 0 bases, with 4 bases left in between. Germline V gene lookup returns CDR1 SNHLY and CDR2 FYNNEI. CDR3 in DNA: TGTGCCAGCAGTGCAAGCTCCTACGAGCAGTACTTC. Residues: CASSASSYEQYF.

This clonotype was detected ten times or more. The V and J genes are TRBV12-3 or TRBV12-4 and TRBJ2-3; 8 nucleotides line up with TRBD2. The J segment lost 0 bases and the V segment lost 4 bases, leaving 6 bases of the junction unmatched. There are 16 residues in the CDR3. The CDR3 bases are TGTGCCAGCAGTTCCCCGGCGGGGGGCAGCACAGATACGCAGTATTTT. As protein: CASSSPAGGSTDTQYF.

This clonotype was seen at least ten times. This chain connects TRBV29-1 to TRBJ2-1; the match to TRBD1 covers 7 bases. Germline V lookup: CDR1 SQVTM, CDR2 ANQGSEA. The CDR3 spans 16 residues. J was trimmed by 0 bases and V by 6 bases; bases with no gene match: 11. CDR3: CSVESQGVSSYNEQFF. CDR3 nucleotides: TGCAGCGTGGAATCCCAGGGGGTGAGCTCCTACAATGAGCAGTTCTTC.

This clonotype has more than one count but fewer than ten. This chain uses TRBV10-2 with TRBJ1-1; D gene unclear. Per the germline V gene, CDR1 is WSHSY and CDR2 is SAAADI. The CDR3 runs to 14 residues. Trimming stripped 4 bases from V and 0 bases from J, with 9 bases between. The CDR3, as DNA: TGCGCCAGCAGTGGTTGGTCCTTGAACACTGAAGCTTTCTTT. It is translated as CASSGWSLNTEAFF.

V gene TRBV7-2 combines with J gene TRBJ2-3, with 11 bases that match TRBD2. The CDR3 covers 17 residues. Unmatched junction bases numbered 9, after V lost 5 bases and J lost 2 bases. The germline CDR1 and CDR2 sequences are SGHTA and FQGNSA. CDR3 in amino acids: CASSLKTTSGATDTQYF. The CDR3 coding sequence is TGTGCCAGCAGCCTCAAAACGACTAGCGGGGCCACAGATACGCAGTATTTT.

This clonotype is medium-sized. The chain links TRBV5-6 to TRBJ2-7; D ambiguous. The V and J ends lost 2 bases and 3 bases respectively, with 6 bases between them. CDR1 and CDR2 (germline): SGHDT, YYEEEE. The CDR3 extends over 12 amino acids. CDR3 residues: CASSFWGYEQYF. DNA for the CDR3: TGTGCCAGCAGCTTTTGGGGCTACGAGCAGTACTTC. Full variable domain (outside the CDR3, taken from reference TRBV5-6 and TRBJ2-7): DAGVTQSPTHLIKTRGQQVTLRCSPKSGHDTVSWYQQALGQGPQFIFQYYEEEERQRGNFPDRFSGHQFPNYSSELNVNALLLGDSALYLCASSFWGYEQYFGPGTRLTVT.

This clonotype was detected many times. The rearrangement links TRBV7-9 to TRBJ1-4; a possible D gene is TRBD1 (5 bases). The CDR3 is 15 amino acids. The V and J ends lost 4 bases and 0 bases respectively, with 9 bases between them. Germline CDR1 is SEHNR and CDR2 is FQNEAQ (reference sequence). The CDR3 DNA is TGTGCCAGCAGCTATCAGGGTGCAACTAATGAAAAACTGTTTTTT. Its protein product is CASSYQGATNEKLFF.

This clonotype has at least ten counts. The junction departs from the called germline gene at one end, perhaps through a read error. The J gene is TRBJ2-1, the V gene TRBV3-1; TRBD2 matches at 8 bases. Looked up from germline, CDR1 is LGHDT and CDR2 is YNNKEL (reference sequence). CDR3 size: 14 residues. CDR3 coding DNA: TGTGCCAGCAGCCAAGAGTACAGCGGGGGCATGGAAGTCTTC. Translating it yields CASSQEYSGGMEVF.

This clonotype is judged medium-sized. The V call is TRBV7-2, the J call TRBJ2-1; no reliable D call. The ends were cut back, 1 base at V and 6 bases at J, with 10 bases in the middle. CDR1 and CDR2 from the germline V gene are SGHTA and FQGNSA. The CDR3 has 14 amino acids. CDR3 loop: CASSLGVVSNEQFF. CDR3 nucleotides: TGTGCCAGCAGCTTAGGGGTCGTCTCCAATGAGCAGTTCTTC.

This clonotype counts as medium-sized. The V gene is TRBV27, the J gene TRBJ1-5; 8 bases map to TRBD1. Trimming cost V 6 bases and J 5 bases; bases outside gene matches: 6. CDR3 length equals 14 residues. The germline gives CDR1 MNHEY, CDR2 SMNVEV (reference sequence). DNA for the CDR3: TGTGCCAGCAGAGGGTCGACAGGGGATCAGCCCCAGCATTTT. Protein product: CASRGSTGDQPQHF.

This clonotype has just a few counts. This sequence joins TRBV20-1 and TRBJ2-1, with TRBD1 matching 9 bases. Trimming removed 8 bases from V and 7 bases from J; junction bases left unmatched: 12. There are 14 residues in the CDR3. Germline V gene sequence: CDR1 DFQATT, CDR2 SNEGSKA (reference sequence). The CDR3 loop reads CSPAGGTGKNEQFF. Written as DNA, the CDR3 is TGCAGTCCCGCCGGGGGGACAGGGAAAAATGAGCAGTTCTTC.